The clone carrying this TCR beta chain was observed a few times. Donors consisted of healthy bone marrow donors. This sample was taken from a study of cytomegalovirus exposure and HLA in healthy donors. The PCR had 60 Vbeta and 13 Jbeta primers. Measured with immunoSEQ multiplex PCR; TCRdb has only the in-frame clones, and not every one. The repertoire holds more than 80,000 clones, with about 75% as singletons. The CDR3 length is 11 residues. V was pared by 7 bases and J by 3 bases, with 0 bases of the junction left unmatched. Looked up from germline, CDR1 is LNHDA and CDR2 is SQIVND (reference sequence).

V gene TRBV19 combines with J gene TRBJ2-7, with 7 bases lining up with TRBD1. Sequenced material: PBMCs. This receptor was identified in a male donor in good health and CMV-seropositive. CDR3 DNA sequence: TGTGCCAGTACAGGGGGCTACGAGCAGTACTTC. It specifies CASTGGYEQYF.